The present T cell receptor (beta chain) was sequenced within a study of post-analysis software for immune sequencing data. Study conclusions and caveats: Controls showed lower frequencies than patients for a few TRBV segments, and TRBV5-6, TRBV5-1 and TRBV20-1 were among these.

V lost 8 bases and J lost 9, with 19 bases in between. The CDR3 loop spans 13 amino acids. Germline lookup yields CDR1 MNHEY and CDR2 SVGEGT. Built from TCR beta cDNA, the libraries had unique molecular identifiers in them. TCRdb re-called the PCR reads through MiXCR, storing one row per CDR3 protein. The sample has fewer than 850,000 distinct CDR3 sequences; around 27% are singletons. In its sample, this clonotype was seen a few times. What it binds is unknown. Sequencing used blood. The receptor comes from a girl aged 10-17 years with multiple sclerosis. The chain combines TRBV6-2 or TRBV6-3 with TRBJ2-5; D uncertain. CDR3 sequence: CASDPDAIGAQYF. CDR3 DNA sequence: TGTGCCAGCGACCCCGATGCAATTGGGGCCCAGTACTTC.